Below are 24 T cell receptor beta chains sequenced from a single sample in a study of early T cells in non-severe SARS-CoV-2 infection. TCRdb itself ran the 5' RACE reads through MiXCR, one entry per CDR3 protein. The sample lists about 64,000 distinct CDR3 sequences; roughly 13% were seen once. Sequenced material: whole blood. The receptors derive from an adult who was a healthcare worker with PCR-confirmed SARS-CoV-2 infection or an uninfected control (not recorded which).

This clonotype was counted many times. The chain's CDR3 is CASSVGLGQGEYEQYF. The CDR3 DNA is TGTGCCAGCAGCGTAGGATTAGGACAGGGAGAATACGAGCAGTACTTC. The chain employs TRBV9 and TRBJ2-7; 8 nucleotides align to TRBD1. CDR3 length: 16 residues. In germline, CDR1 is SGDLS, CDR2 YYNGEE. The V gene end was trimmed by 0 bases and the J gene end by 4 bases; junction bases not matched to a gene: 9.

Many counts were recorded for this clonotype. This rearrangement joins TRBV11-2 to TRBJ2-7; D tentatively reads TRBD1 or TRBD2 (5 bases each). Germline CDR1 and CDR2: SGHAT and FQNNGV. Trimming removed 1 base from V and 2 bases from J, with 15 bases in between. The CDR3 is 16 residues long. This CDR3 reads CASSLGVSQGPYEQYF. In nucleotides, the CDR3 is TGTGCCAGCAGCTTAGGGGTGAGCCAGGGACCCTACGAGCAGTACTTC.

This clonotype was seen more than once but under ten times. The gene calls are TRBV7-9 and TRBJ2-3, with TRBD2 as a possible D gene (6 bases). CDR1 is SEHNR, CDR2 FQNEAQ, per germline (reference sequence). The CDR3 contains 16 residues. V lost 1 base and J 0 bases, leaving 11 bases between the germline ends. The CDR3, as DNA: TGTGCCAGCAGCTTAGTTGTGGGGACTAGCACAGATACGCAGTATTTT. This gives the protein CASSLVVGTSTDTQYF.

This clonotype was found a few times. The rearrangement uses TRBV7-6 and TRBJ2-5; D gene unclear. V lost 3 bases and J lost 6, with 14 bases in between. Germline assignment: CDR1 SGHVS and CDR2 FNYEAQ. The CDR3 totals 14 residues. The CDR3 protein is CASSFALSAKTQYF. Written as DNA, the CDR3 is TGTGCCAGCAGCTTTGCCCTGTCGGCGAAGACCCAGTACTTC.

This clonotype was picked up a small number of times. The chain has TRBV7-8 and TRBJ2-1; D gene uncertain. The germline CDR1 and CDR2 sequences are SGHVS and FQNEAQ. V lost 10 bases, J lost 4 bases, and 8 bases lay in between. CDR3 length: 11 residues. CDR3 bases: TGTGCCACCGCAAGTTACAATGAGCAGTTCTTC. Translating gives CATASYNEQFF.

This rearrangement joins TRBV29-1 to TRBJ2-6; TRBD1 or TRBD2 may be the D gene (5 bases each). CDR1 SQVTM and CDR2 ANQGSEA come from the germline V gene. The ends were cut back, 4 bases at V and 4 bases at J, with 11 bases in the middle. The CDR3 has 14 residues. In DNA form, the CDR3 reads TGCAGCGTTGTGCCCGGGACCGGGGCCAACGTCCTGACTTTC. Its translation: CSVVPGTGANVLTF.

This clonotype was counted at least ten times. The chain links TRBV7-3 to TRBJ2-2, with D perhaps matching TRBD1 or TRBD2 (5 bases each). CDR3 length: 17 residues. In germline, CDR1 is SGHTA, CDR2 FQGTGA. V was trimmed by 3 bases and J by 2 bases, leaving 16 bases between them. The CDR3 bases are TGTGCCAGCAGCTTCGGGACCCACAAGGGAAACACCGGGGAGCTGTTTTTT. Protein product: CASSFGTHKGNTGELFF. Filled out from reference TRBV7-3 and TRBJ2-2, the complete variable domain reads GAGVSQTPSNKVTEKGKYVELRCDPISGHTALYWYRQSLGQGPEFLIYFQGTGAADDSGLPNDRFFAVRPEGSVSTLKIQRTERGDSAVYLCASSFGTHKGNTGELFFGEGSRLTVL.

This clonotype showed up just a few times. V is TRBV20-1 and J is TRBJ2-7; 7 nucleotides line up with TRBD1. The CDR3 has 14 residues. Losses at the gene ends were 4 bases for V and 1 base for J; bases not matched to a gene: 7. The germline V gene has CDR1 DFQATT and CDR2 SNEGSKA (reference sequence). The CDR3 sequence is CSAIRQGPSYEQYF. CDR3 in DNA: TGCAGTGCTATCCGACAGGGACCATCCTACGAGCAGTACTTC.

A note on this clonotype: This could be a read error, since a much larger clone is one nucleotide away. The chain is built from TRBV9 and TRBJ1-2; no reliable D call. Germline CDR1 and CDR2: SGDLS and YYNGEE. This CDR3 comprises 16 residues. The CDR3 DNA is TGTGCCAGCAACGTAGAGTCAGGTTTAGCTAACTATGGCTACACCTTC. It yields the protein CASNVESGLANYGYTF.

The chain couples TRBV3-1 to TRBJ2-5; TRBD2 aligns across 9 bases. V was pared by 4 bases and J by 5 bases, with 11 bases of the junction left unmatched. There are 16 residues in the CDR3. Germline CDR1 LGHDT, CDR2 YNNKEL (reference sequence). CDR3 sequence reads: CASSRWELAGMETQYF. DNA for the CDR3: TGTGCCAGCAGCCGATGGGAGCTAGCGGGGATGGAGACCCAGTACTTC.

The chain uses TRBV20-1 and TRBJ2-2, with TRBD2 matching 8 bases. The CDR3 extends over 14 amino acids. CDR1 and CDR2 (germline): DFQATT, SNEGSKA (reference sequence). Trimming cost V 6 bases and J 7 bases; bases outside gene matches: 10. The CDR3 sequence is CSAPREGIGGELFF. The CDR3, as DNA: TGCAGTGCCCCCCGGGAGGGAATAGGCGGGGAGCTGTTTTTT.

The J gene is TRBJ2-7, the V gene TRBV19; tentatively, D is TRBD1 or TRBD2 (5 bases each). V lost 5 bases to trimming and J lost 0 bases, with 11 bases between them. The CDR3 is 14 residues long. Per germline, CDR1 LNHDA and CDR2 SQIVND (reference sequence). The CDR3 DNA follows: TGTGCCAGTAGTCGCGGTGGGGGCTCCTACGAGCAGTACTTC. Protein sequence: CASSRGGGSYEQYF.

This clonotype turned up a few times. One junction end does not reproduce the germline sequence, and a read error may be involved. J is TRBJ2-1 and V is TRBV7-2, with 14 positions matching TRBD2. Germline V gives CDR1 SGHTA, CDR2 FQGNSA. The CDR3 is 13 amino acids. The CDR3 DNA follows: TGTGCCAGCAGCTTAGAGGGACTAGCGGGGGTCCTTTTC. The encoded protein is CASSLEGLAGVLF.

The V call is TRBV12-3 or TRBV12-4, the J call TRBJ1-6; TRBD1 matches 8 bases. This CDR3 is built from 18 residues. Trimming cost V 5 bases and J 0 bases; bases outside gene matches: 9. The CDR3 here is CASSRTGSGSSYNSPLHF. The DNA of the CDR3 is TGTGCCAGCAGTCGGACAGGGTCTGGGAGCTCCTATAATTCACCCCTCCACTTT.

This clonotype was recorded many times. V is TRBV6-4 and J is TRBJ2-2, with 9 bases identical to TRBD1. The trim removed 4 bases at V and 4 bases at J, leaving 1 base unmatched. Germline V gene data show CDR1 as MRHNA and CDR2 as SNTAGT. The CDR3 consists of 14 residues. CDR3 bases: TGTGCCAGCAGTGCGACAGGGGGCACCGGGGAGCTGTTTTTT. It translates to CASSATGGTGELFF.

This clonotype was found a few times. The rearrangement links TRBV30 to TRBJ2-1, with TRBD1 matching 10 bases. Looked up from germline, CDR1 is GTSNPN and CDR2 is SVGIG (reference sequence). The CDR3 has 13 residues. With 3 bases clipped from V and 9 bases from J, the junction kept 5 bases outside the gene matches. This chain's CDR3 is CAWRDRGRGEQFF. CDR3 DNA: TGTGCCTGGAGAGACAGGGGGCGCGGTGAGCAGTTCTTC.

This clonotype was picked up a small number of times. The V gene is TRBV6-2 or TRBV6-3, the J gene TRBJ2-2; D is tentatively TRBD1 or TRBD2 (6 bases each). Looked up from germline, CDR1 is MNHEY and CDR2 is SVGEGT. Trimming cost V 7 bases and J 0 bases, with 21 bases left between them. This CDR3 comprises 18 residues. This CDR3 is CASNNLVPRGANTGELFF. The CDR3 nucleotides read TGTGCCAGCAACAATTTAGTTCCGAGGGGGGCGAACACCGGGGAGCTGTTTTTT.

The gene calls are TRBV5-1 and TRBJ2-6; D uncertain. The CDR3 spans 14 residues. Germline V CDR1 and CDR2: SGHRS, YFSETQ. Trimming took 2 bases from V and 1 from J, leaving 4 bases between them. CDR3 nucleotides: TGCGCCAGCAGCTTTGAGTCTGGGGCCAACGTCCTGACTTTC. As protein: CASSFESGANVLTF. The complete variable domain, with remaining parts taken from reference TRBV5-1 and TRBJ2-6, reads KAGVTQTPRYLIKTRGQQVTLSCSPISGHRSVSWYQQTPGQGLQFLFEYFSETQRNKGNFPGRFSGRQFSNSRSEMNVSTLELGDSALYLCASSFESGANVLTFGAGSRLTVL.

There are many counts of this clonotype. V and J are TRBV7-2 and TRBJ2-7; D may be TRBD1 (5 bases). CDR1 and CDR2 from the germline V gene are SGHTA and FQGNSA. This CDR3 is built from 13 residues. Between the trimmed V and J ends, which lost 1 base and 2 bases, there was a span of 6 bases. The DNA for the CDR3 is TGTGCCAGCAGCTTAGGGACAACCTACGAGCAGTACTTC. Protein: CASSLGTTYEQYF.

This clonotype was seen at least ten times. The V gene is TRBV6-5, the J gene TRBJ2-7, with a possible D match to TRBD2 (6 bases). The ends were cut back, 6 bases at V and 2 bases at J, with 11 bases in the middle. Germline V lookup: CDR1 MNHEY, CDR2 SVGAGI. This CDR3 has 13 amino acids. In nucleotides, the CDR3 is TGTGCCAGCAGCTCAGCGGGCCCCTACGAGCAGTACTTC. It specifies CASSSAGPYEQYF.

J is TRBJ1-2 and V is TRBV11-2, with 7 positions matching TRBD1. Germline values: CDR1 SGHAT, CDR2 FQNNGV. This CDR3 is 12 amino acids long. V trimming: 6 bases; J trimming: 4 bases; junction bases outside the gene matches: 2. CDR3 region: CASRGQTYGYTF. CDR3 coding DNA: TGTGCCAGCAGGGGACAGACCTATGGCTACACCTTC.

This clonotype showed up many times. The J gene is TRBJ2-1, the V gene TRBV12-3 or TRBV12-4; D call uncertain. CDR3 size: 14 residues. Trimming stripped 5 bases from V and 3 bases from J, with 11 bases between. The CDR3 protein is CASSPRLFYNEQFF. In DNA form, the CDR3 reads TGTGCCAGCAGTCCCAGACTGTTCTACAATGAGCAGTTCTTC.

The sample holds many counts of this clonotype. This CDR3 is CASSLGRGSDYGYTF. For the CDR3, the DNA is TGTGCCAGCAGCTTAGGGCGGGGTTCCGACTATGGCTACACCTTC. The gene calls are TRBV11-2 and TRBJ1-2; D is unclear. V was pared by 1 base and J by 3 bases, with 12 bases between. The germline gives CDR1 SGHAT, CDR2 FQNNGV. CDR3 size: 15 residues.

In its sample, this clonotype was seen a few times. This chain connects TRBV29-1 to TRBJ1-1; 8 bases map to TRBD1. J gave up 3 bases and V 6 bases, and 6 bases lay outside the gene matches. The length of the CDR3 is 13 residues. Germline V CDR1 and CDR2: SQVTM, ANQGSEA. CDR3 sequence: CSVGGQGYTEAFF. The CDR3 DNA follows: TGCAGCGTGGGCGGACAGGGCTACACTGAAGCTTTCTTT.